This entry lists 24 T cell receptor beta chains sequenced from one sample in a study of CD8+CD57+ T cells in acquired aplastic anemia. Profiling that covered TCR beta VDJ and CDR3 relied on genomic DNA as its template. Each CDR3 protein gets one entry after TCRdb re-called the reads with MiXCR. This table holds about 180,000 distinct CDR3 sequences, less than 65% found once. Previously, flow cytometry had revealed CD8+CD57+ cell expansion in the patients chosen for sequencing. Material for sequencing was sorted CD4+, CD8+, or CD8+CD57+ T cells (not recorded which) from PBMCs. These receptors originate from a human donor with aplastic anemia.

The chain uses TRBV9 and TRBJ2-3, with D unclear. V was clipped by 4 bases and J by 0 bases, with 12 bases between them. This CDR3 region has 15 residues. Germline V CDR1 and CDR2: SGDLS, YYNGEE. CDR3 region: CASSPQRVSTDTQYF. As DNA, the CDR3 is TGTGCCAGCAGCCCCCAAAGGGTTAGCACAGATACGCAGTATTTT.

The rearrangement uses TRBV29-1 and TRBJ2-7; D unresolved. Germline-derived CDR1 and CDR2 are SQVTM and ANQGSEA. The ends were cut back, 7 bases at V and 5 bases at J, with 9 bases in the middle. CDR3 length: 10 residues. In DNA, the CDR3 is TGCAGCGGGGGAAATAACGAGCAGTACTTC. Translation: CSGGNNEQYF.

This rearrangement joins TRBV2 to TRBJ2-7; D may be TRBD1 or TRBD2 (5 bases each). The V gene lost 6 bases and the J gene lost 2 bases, with 14 bases spanning the gap. The CDR3 length is 14 residues. Germline loops: CDR1 SNHLY, CDR2 FYNNEI. DNA for the CDR3: TGTGCCAGCAGCTTACGGGACGGGACCTACGAGCAGTACTTC. It is translated as CASSLRDGTYEQYF.

This clonotype appeared many times. CDR3 bases: TGCAGTGCTAGTTATGGATACTCTGGGGCCAACGTCCTGACTTTC. It specifies CSASYGYSGANVLTF. V usage is TRBV20-1 and J usage is TRBJ2-6; D remains ambiguous. With 3 bases removed from V and 0 bases from J, the gap between germline ends came to 9 bases. CDR1 and CDR2 from the germline V gene are DFQATT and SNEGSKA (reference sequence). The CDR3 runs 15 residues.

V gene TRBV7-2 combines with J gene TRBJ1-3, with a possible D match to TRBD1 (5 bases). V lost 8 bases and J lost 4, with 18 bases in between. CDR3 length equals 15 residues. Germline V gene sequence: CDR1 SGHTA, CDR2 FQGNSA. The CDR3 bases are TGTGCCAGCTCACAAGGGGCAGGAGGCGGAAACACCATATATTTT. Protein sequence: CASSQGAGGGNTIYF.

CDR3 sequence reads: CASSLGGDGNTIYF. DNA for the CDR3: TGTGCCAGCAGCTTAGGAGGGGACGGAAACACCATATATTTT. The chain employs TRBV7-6 and TRBJ1-3, with TRBD1 as a possible D gene (5 bases). V was trimmed by 1 base and J by 4 bases, leaving 8 bases between them. This CDR3 comprises 14 residues. The germline V gene encodes CDR1 SGHVS and CDR2 FNYEAQ.

The gene calls are TRBV9 and TRBJ2-3, with 8 bases identical to TRBD1. J lost 5 bases, V lost 4 bases, and 3 bases had no gene match. CDR1 is SGDLS and CDR2 is YYNGEE in the germline V gene. The CDR3 is 13 residues long. CDR3 DNA sequence: TGTGCCAGCAGCAAGACAGGGGAAGATACGCAGTATTTT. Translation: CASSKTGEDTQYF.

The V call is TRBV20-1, the J call TRBJ2-3, with no clear D. The CDR3 consists of 14 residues. Germline V lookup: CDR1 DFQATT, CDR2 SNEGSKA (reference sequence). V was cut by 6 bases and J by 6 bases, with 19 bases left in between. The CDR3 DNA reads TGCAGTGCCAACACCTACCTTCCTCCGGATACGCAGTATTTT. Protein sequence: CSANTYLPPDTQYF.

The chain uses TRBV12-3 or TRBV12-4 and TRBJ1-5, with D hard to call. The length of the CDR3 is 13 residues. Trimming stripped 4 bases from V and 1 base from J, with 5 bases between. CDR3 in amino acids: CASSYRSNQPQHF. For the CDR3, the DNA is TGTGCCAGCAGTTACCGGAGCAATCAGCCCCAGCATTTT.

In regard to this clonotype: A much larger clone sits a single nucleotide away, making a read error possible. V is TRBV13 and J is TRBJ2-7, with TRBD2 matching over 8 bases. CDR1 and CDR2 from the germline V gene are PRHDT and FYEKMQ (reference sequence). CDR3 length: 15 residues. This CDR3 is CASSQLRGGPYEQYF. As DNA, the CDR3 is TGCGCCAGCAGCCAGCTACGGGGGGGTCCCTACGAGCAGTACTTC. The full variable domain, rest sourced from reference TRBV13 and TRBJ2-7, is AAGVIQSPRHLIKEKRETATLKCYPIPRHDTVYWYQQGPGQDPQFLISFYEKMQSDKGSIPDRFSAQQFSDYHSELNMSSLELGDSALYFCASSQLRGGPYEQYFGPGTRLTVT.

Here the CDR3 DNA reads TGTGCCAGCGGGTCGTGGGAAGGCGAGCAGTACTTC. Translation: CASGSWEGEQYF. V and J are TRBV27 and TRBJ2-7, with D hard to call. Trimming took off 8 bases at V and 6 bases at J, with 14 bases between the two ends. Germline CDR1 is MNHEY and CDR2 is SMNVEV (reference sequence). The length of the CDR3 is 12 residues.

This clonotype was recorded many times. The J gene is TRBJ2-3, the V gene TRBV24-1; 9 bases line up with TRBD2. Germline V CDR1 and CDR2: KGHDR, SFDVKD. V trimming: 5 bases; J trimming: 1 base; junction bases outside the gene matches: 0. The CDR3 is 14 amino acids. CDR3 DNA: TGTGCCACCAGTGGACTAGCGGGCACAGATACGCAGTATTTT. Its protein product is CATSGLAGTDTQYF.

The count of this clonotype is one. The genes are TRBV7-7 and TRBJ2-7; D gene unclear. Germline CDR1 is SSHAT and CDR2 is FNYEAQ (reference sequence). The CDR3 has 9 amino acids. The CDR3 DNA is TGTGCTAGCTCCTACGAGCAGTACTTC. It yields the protein CASSYEQYF. Using reference TRBV7-7 and TRBJ2-7 for the parts outside the CDR3, the full variable domain is GAGVSQSPRYKVTKRGQDVTLRCDPISSHATLYWYQQALGQGPEFLTYFNYEAQPDKSGLPSDRFSAERPEGSISTLTIQRTEQRDSAMYRCASSYEQYFGPGTRLTVT.

This clonotype was counted a single time. A read error may produce the germline difference seen at one junction end. V usage is TRBV3-1 and J usage is TRBJ2-7; 13 bases are shared with TRBD2. Germline lookup yields CDR1 LGHDT and CDR2 YNNKEL (reference sequence). The CDR3 is 15 residues long. The CDR3 spells CASSLLTSGRSEQYF. DNA for the CDR3: TGTGCCAGCAGCCTGTTGACTAGCGGGAGGTCCGAGCAGTATTTC.

The chain employs TRBV10-3 and TRBJ2-3; maybe TRBD1 (6 bases). The CDR3 sequence is 16 residues long. The germline V and J ends were trimmed by 1 base and 0 bases, with 11 bases remaining between them. Looked up from germline, CDR1 is ENHRY and CDR2 is SYGVKD. CDR3 region: CAISEWTDSSTDTQYF. CDR3 in DNA: TGTGCCATCAGTGAGTGGACAGATTCTAGCACAGATACGCAGTATTTT.

The CDR3 sequence is CASSPYSGGYEQYF. In nucleotides, the CDR3 is TGTGCCAGTAGTCCATATTCAGGGGGCTACGAGCAGTACTTC. The chain employs TRBV19 and TRBJ2-7, with TRBD1 matching 7 bases. The germline V gene encodes CDR1 LNHDA and CDR2 SQIVND (reference sequence). Germline trimming cut 5 bases from V and 3 bases from J; bases unmatched to any gene: 7. There are 14 residues in the CDR3.

The rearrangement uses TRBV15 and TRBJ2-7, with D hard to call. This CDR3 comprises 14 residues. Germline V gives CDR1 LNHNV, CDR2 YYDKDF (reference sequence). Trimming took off 1 base at V and 5 bases at J, with 12 bases between the two ends. CDR3 sequence (DNA): TGTGCCACCAGCAGAGTTGGGGTCATCGACGAGCAGTACTTC. Amino acid sequence: CATSRVGVIDEQYF.

The rearrangement uses TRBV7-2 and TRBJ2-7; 9 bases match TRBD1. The CDR3 runs 14 residues. Germline V gene data show CDR1 as SGHTA and CDR2 as FQGNSA. The V and J ends lost 5 bases and 3 bases, in that order; junction bases with no gene match: 5. Here the CDR3 DNA reads TGTGCCAGCAGCATACCGGGACAGGGCTACGAGCAGTACTTC. Its protein is CASSIPGQGYEQYF.

This clonotype showed up just once. The chain uses TRBV19 and TRBJ1-1; D remains ambiguous. The CDR3 totals 14 residues. Germline V CDR1 and CDR2: LNHDA, SQIVND (reference sequence). The V and J ends lost 6 bases and 8 bases respectively, with 19 bases between them. The CDR3 sequence: CASRDRLRPREAFF. CDR3 bases: TGTGCCAGTAGAGATCGACTCAGGCCTAGGGAAGCTTTCTTT.

The table lists this clonotype with many counts. V is TRBV15 and J is TRBJ2-4; maybe TRBD2 (7 bases). The germline CDR1 and CDR2 sequences are LNHNV and YYDKDF (reference sequence). V shed 0 bases and J shed 8 bases, with 20 bases lying between them. CDR3 length: 17 residues. CDR3 residues: CATSRDFGGLMVDIQYF. The CDR3 nucleotides are TGTGCCACCAGCAGAGATTTCGGGGGGCTAATGGTTGACATTCAGTACTTC.

V and J are TRBV20-1 and TRBJ2-7, with 8 bases identical to TRBD2. The V and J ends lost 0 bases and 6 bases, in that order; junction bases with no gene match: 16. This CDR3 has 17 amino acids. Germline V lookup: CDR1 DFQATT, CDR2 SNEGSKA (reference sequence). The DNA of the CDR3 is TGCAGTGCTAGAGATCTGGGCGGGGGGCCAACGGTCGGCGAGCAGTACTTC. Amino acids: CSARDLGGGPTVGEQYF.

This clonotype appeared many times. This sequence joins TRBV6-1 and TRBJ1-1; D is ambiguous. Germline CDR1 is MNHNS and CDR2 is SASEGT. V lost 7 bases to trimming and J lost 3 bases, with 12 bases between them. This CDR3 contains 13 residues. CDR3 in amino acids: CASIGRGYTEAFF. For the CDR3, the DNA is TGTGCCAGCATCGGGCGCGGGTACACTGAAGCTTTCTTT.

The CDR3 here is CSVGGPYGYTF. The DNA of the CDR3 is TGCAGCGTGGGCGGACCTTATGGCTACACCTTC. The chain links TRBV29-1 to TRBJ1-2; D unclear. The germline V gene has CDR1 SQVTM and CDR2 ANQGSEA. The CDR3 has 11 residues. V was clipped by 6 bases and J by 5 bases, with 10 bases between them.

The chain couples TRBV30 to TRBJ1-3, with 9 bases lining up with TRBD1. The germline CDR1 and CDR2 sequences are GTSNPN and SVGIG (reference sequence). There are 14 residues in the CDR3. V shed 0 bases and J 4 bases; nucleotides not matched to a gene: 1. The chain's CDR3 is CAWSVGTGGNTIYF. The DNA of the CDR3 is TGTGCCTGGAGTGTAGGGACAGGGGGAAACACCATATATTTT.